Reported below is one T cell receptor beta chain. The data are from a study of blood T cell repertoires in COVID-19. Study background: The samples span acute and convalescent COVID-19 from the United States, Italy and Spain. PBMCs, B-cell-depleted T cells, or T cells provided the cDNA or gDNA that made up the material.

The CDR3 loop spans 12 amino acids. Germline-derived CDR1 and CDR2 are GTSNPN and SVGIG (reference sequence). The V gene end was trimmed by 8 bases and the J gene end by 11 bases; junction bases not matched to a gene: 13. Authors' methods: Estimated nucleated cell counts came from reference gene primer amplification. Clones were sequenced by immunoSEQ multiplex PCR, and TCRdb holds only the in-frame ones, with some missing. V and J calls and clone size are those listed in that table; D and trimming were worked out from the DNA. This sample carries 18,000 or so clones, roughly 84% of them seen once, and the ten largest clones take approximately 10%.

V is TRBV30 and J is TRBJ2-3; 7 positions agree with TRBD2. Sequencing used peripheral blood. The receptor was isolated from a man aged 40-50 years with active COVID-19. The CDR3 region is CAIESGIRMQYF. CDR3 nucleotide sequence: TGTGCCATAGAAAGCGGGATTCGTATGCAGTATTTT.